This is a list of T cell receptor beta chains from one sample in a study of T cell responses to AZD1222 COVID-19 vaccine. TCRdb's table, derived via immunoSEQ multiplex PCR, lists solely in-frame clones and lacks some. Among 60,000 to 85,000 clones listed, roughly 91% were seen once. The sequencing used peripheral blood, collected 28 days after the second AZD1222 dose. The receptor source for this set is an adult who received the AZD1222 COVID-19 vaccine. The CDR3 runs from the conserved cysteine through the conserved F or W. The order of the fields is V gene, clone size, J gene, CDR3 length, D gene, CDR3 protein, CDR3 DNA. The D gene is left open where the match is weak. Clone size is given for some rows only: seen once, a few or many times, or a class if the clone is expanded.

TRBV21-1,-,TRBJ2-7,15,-,CASSKVTRGSYEQYF,TGTGCCAGCAGCAAAGTTACCAGGGGCTCCTACGAGCAGTACTTC
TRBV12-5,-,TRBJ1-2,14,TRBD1,CASGLYRGIYGYTF,TGTGCTAGTGGTCTATACAGGGGGATCTATGGCTACACCTTC
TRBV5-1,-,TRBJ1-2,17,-,CASSLAIGQSSYYGYTF,TGCGCCAGCAGCTTGGCTATCGGACAGTCTAGCTACTATGGCTACACCTTC
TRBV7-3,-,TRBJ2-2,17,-,CASSLNGVAIGTGELFF,TGTGCCAGCAGCTTAAATGGGGTGGCGATTGGCACCGGGGAGCTGTTTTTT
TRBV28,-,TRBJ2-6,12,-,CASRSGANVLTF,TGTGCCAGCAGGTCTGGGGCCAACGTCCTGACTTTC
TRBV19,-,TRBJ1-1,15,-,CASRDRSIMNTEAFF,TGTGCCAGTAGAGACAGATCGATCATGAACACTGAAGCTTTCTTT
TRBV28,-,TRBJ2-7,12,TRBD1,CASDRGGYEQYF,TGTGCCAGCGACAGGGGCGGCTACGAGCAGTACTTC
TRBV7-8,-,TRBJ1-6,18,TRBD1,CASSLRGQGSLGGSPLHF,TGTGCCAGCAGCCTAAGAGGACAGGGGAGTTTGGGGGGTTCACCCCTCCACTTT
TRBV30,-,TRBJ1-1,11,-,CAWSPRGEAFF,TGTGCCTGGAGTCCAAGGGGTGAAGCTTTCTTT
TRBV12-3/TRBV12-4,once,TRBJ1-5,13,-,CASSLQGNQPQHF,TGTGCCAGCAGTTTACAAGGGAATCAGCCCCAGCATTTT
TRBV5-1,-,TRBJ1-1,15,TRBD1,CASSWTGTGNTEAFF,TGCGCCAGCAGCTGGACCGGGACAGGGAACACTGAAGCTTTCTTT
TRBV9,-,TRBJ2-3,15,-,CASSGQGLSTDTQYF,TGTGCCAGCAGCGGGCAGGGCCTCAGCACAGATACGCAGTATTTT
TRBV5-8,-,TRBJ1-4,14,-,CASSLVVSSGKLFF,TGTGCCAGCAGCTTGGTTGTGTCCAGCGGAAAACTGTTTTTT
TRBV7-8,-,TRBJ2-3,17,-,CASSLEGEGVWTDTQYF,TGTGCCAGCAGCTTAGAGGGAGAGGGAGTGTGGACAGATACGCAGTATTTT
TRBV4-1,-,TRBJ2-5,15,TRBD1,CASSLTGAPPETQYF,TGCGCCAGCAGCTTAACAGGGGCCCCTCCGGAGACCCAGTACTTC